Each of the 30 T cell receptor beta chains below was sequenced from the same sample in a study of regulatory T cells in long-lasting Graves disease. In building TCR beta libraries, iRepertoire HTBI primers were used together with Arm-PCR of CDR3 regions. MiXCR, applied by TCRdb to the multiplex PCR reads, yields one record per CDR3 protein. This table has around 460,000 distinct CDR3 sequences, about 14% appearing once. The time point denotes: newly diagnosed GD, antithyroid drugs for less than 3 months. PBMCs provided the RNA from which the TCR library was made. This sample also appeared in a second study, on T cells in Graves' hyperthyroidism and ophthalmopathy.

The sequencing here drew on peripheral blood mononuclear cells (PBMCs), taken at new diagnosis, from a patient treated with antithyroid drugs. The receptor source for this set is a woman aged 50 to 60 with Graves disease.

CDR3 protein: CAWTPSGGGSYNEQFF. The CDR3, as DNA: TGTGCCTGGACGCCAAGCGGGGGTGGGTCCTACAATGAGCAGTTCTTC. This chain connects TRBV30 to TRBJ2-1; 8 bases map to TRBD2. Germline assignment: CDR1 GTSNPN and CDR2 SVGIG (reference sequence). The CDR3 totals 16 residues. V trimming: 4 bases; J trimming: 1 base; junction bases outside the gene matches: 9. Together with reference TRBV30 and TRBJ2-1, the CDR3 gives the full variable domain: SQTIHQWPATLVQPVGSPLSLECTVEGTSNPNLYWYRQAAGRGLQLLFYSVGIGQISSEVPQNLSASRPQDRQFILSSKKLLLSDSGFYLCAWTPSGGGSYNEQFFGPGTRLTVL.

To note about this clonotype: Given a much more abundant clone one base away, this may be a read error. The chain uses TRBV28 and TRBJ1-1; no firm D call. Germline CDR1 and CDR2: MDHEN and SYDVKM. The CDR3 has 12 residues. The CDR3, as DNA: TGTGCCAGCAGCTACCTCGGAAAAGAAGCTCTCTTT. Translating gives CASSYLGKEALF. The entire variable domain, with the rest obtained from reference TRBV28 and TRBJ1-1, is as follows: DVKVTQSSRYLVKRTGEKVFLECVQDMDHENMFWYRQDPGLGLRLIYFSYDVKMKEKGDIPEGYSVSREKKERFSLILESASTNQTSMYLCASSYLGKEALFGQGTRLTVV.

The rearrangement joins TRBV20-1 to TRBJ2-3, with 9 bases fitting TRBD2. After removal of 8 bases from V and 2 bases from J, the junction contained 14 bases not matched to a gene. Per the germline V gene, CDR1 is DFQATT and CDR2 is SNEGSKA (reference sequence). The CDR3 is 16 residues long. The CDR3 sequence is CSTNRGRAGVTDTQYF. CDR3 nucleotides: TGCAGTACCAACCGCGGGAGGGCCGGAGTCACAGATACGCAGTATTTT.

This chain joins TRBV19 and TRBJ1-5; D ambiguous. This CDR3 has 16 residues. Germline V lookup: CDR1 LNHDA, CDR2 SQIVND (reference sequence). Trimming shortened V by 4 bases and J by 1 base, and 14 bases separated the two germline ends. The CDR3 DNA reads as TGTGCCAGTAGTACAAAGGTGGGCAGCAGCAATCAGCCCCAGCATTTT. Its protein product is CASSTKVGSSNQPQHF. The entire variable domain, with the rest obtained from reference TRBV19 and TRBJ1-5, is as follows: DGGITQSPKYLFRKEGQNVTLSCEQNLNHDAMYWYRQDPGQGLRLIYYSQIVNDFQKGDIAEGYSVSREKKESFPLTVTSAQKNPTAFYLCASSTKVGSSNQPQHFGDGTRLSIL.

In its sample, this clonotype was seen many times. The chain carries TRBV5-1 and TRBJ1-2; D is uncertain. This CDR3 is 14 amino acids long. Per germline, CDR1 SGHRS and CDR2 YFSETQ. Trimming removed 1 base from V and 6 bases from J, with 13 bases in between. CDR3 in DNA: TGCGCCAGCAGCTTGCTCCTTGGGAAGGATGGCTACACCTTC. Protein product: CASSLLLGKDGYTF.

The J gene is TRBJ2-1, the V gene TRBV27; 14 positions agree with TRBD2. The CDR3 covers 16 residues. Germline-derived CDR1 and CDR2 are MNHEY and SMNVEV (reference sequence). Unmatched junction bases numbered 6, after V lost 7 bases and J lost 4 bases. In DNA, the CDR3 is TGTGCCAGCACCCGGACTAGCGGGAGGACTTACAATGAGCAGTTCTTC. It is translated as CASTRTSGRTYNEQFF.

The V and J genes are TRBV19 and TRBJ2-1; TRBD2 matches at 10 bases. Germline CDR1 LNHDA, CDR2 SQIVND (reference sequence). V was pared by 5 bases and J by 9 bases, with 7 bases of the junction left unmatched. The CDR3 loop spans 14 amino acids. The DNA of the CDR3 is TGTGCCAGTAGTTGGACTAGCGGTAGCCTTGAGCAGTTCTTC. This translates into CASSWTSGSLEQFF.

This clonotype appeared many times. The rearrangement links TRBV6-5 to TRBJ2-1; TRBD2 might be the D (5 bases). Germline CDR1 is MNHEY and CDR2 is SVGAGI. The CDR3 is made up of 14 amino acids. V was trimmed by 2 bases and J by 6 bases, leaving 11 bases between them. The CDR3 loop is CASSYEGMGNEQFF. The CDR3 bases are TGTGCCAGCAGTTACGAGGGAATGGGCAATGAGCAGTTCTTC.

In its sample, this clonotype was seen many times. The gene calls are TRBV11-1 and TRBJ2-2; D remains ambiguous. The germline V gene encodes CDR1 SGHAT and CDR2 FQDESV (reference sequence). The ends were cut back, 5 bases at V and 7 bases at J, with 5 bases in the middle. The CDR3 is made up of 11 amino acids. The CDR3 spells CASSGDGELFF. The CDR3 DNA reads as TGTGCCAGCAGCGGGGACGGGGAGCTGTTTTTT.

The rearrangement links TRBV3-1 to TRBJ2-7; D may be TRBD1 or TRBD2 (5 bases each). CDR1 LGHDT and CDR2 YNNKEL come from the germline V gene (reference sequence). V was shortened by 2 bases and J by 3 bases, with 14 bases between the two germline ends. The CDR3 extends over 15 amino acids. This CDR3 is CASSQMGVEYYEQYF. The CDR3 DNA reads as TGTGCCAGCAGCCAAATGGGGGTTGAATACTACGAGCAGTACTTC.

At least ten counts were recorded for this clonotype. The chain couples TRBV6-2 or TRBV6-3 to TRBJ2-1, with a tentative D call TRBD1 (5 bases). Trimming stripped 4 bases from V and 10 bases from J, with 20 bases between. Germline CDR1 MNHEY, CDR2 SVGEGT. The CDR3 runs 15 residues. The CDR3, as DNA: TGTGCCAGCAGTTCGGGTTGGAACAGGTACCTAGAGCAGTTCTTC. Translating it yields CASSSGWNRYLEQFF.

This chain joins TRBV30 and TRBJ2-1, with 9 bases lining up with TRBD2. The V and J ends lost 3 bases and 7 bases, in that order; junction bases with no gene match: 4. Looked up from germline, CDR1 is GTSNPN and CDR2 is SVGIG (reference sequence). The CDR3 covers 13 residues. The CDR3 DNA follows: TGTGCCTGGAGCGTAGCGGGAGTTAATGAGCAGTTCTTC. Its protein is CAWSVAGVNEQFF. The full variable domain, with the rest looked up from reference TRBV30 and TRBJ2-1, is SQTIHQWPATLVQPVGSPLSLECTVEGTSNPNLYWYRQAAGRGLQLLFYSVGIGQISSEVPQNLSASRPQDRQFILSSKKLLLSDSGFYLCAWSVAGVNEQFFGPGTRLTVL.

This clonotype came up many times. The CDR3 DNA reads TGTGCCAGCAATAACGTAGAGGCAGCGGGTGGCTACACCTTC. Translating it yields CASNNVEAAGGYTF. This chain connects TRBV28 to TRBJ1-2; the D is unclear. V lost 7 bases and J lost 7, with 19 bases in between. CDR1 and CDR2 from the germline V gene are MDHEN and SYDVKM. The CDR3 is made up of 14 amino acids.

This clonotype was seen at least ten times. This chain connects TRBV10-3 to TRBJ2-7, with D uncertain. Germline-derived CDR1 and CDR2 are ENHRY and SYGVKD. The CDR3 has 13 residues. Trimming shortened V by 2 bases and J by 2 bases, and 7 bases separated the two germline ends. CDR3: CAISEAGTYEQYF. CDR3 DNA sequence: TGTGCCATCAGTGAGGCAGGTACCTACGAGCAGTACTTC.

The rearrangement joins TRBV20-1 to TRBJ1-6; tentatively, D is TRBD1 (5 bases). The germline V gene encodes CDR1 DFQATT and CDR2 SNEGSKA (reference sequence). Trimming took off 1 base at V and 7 bases at J, with 17 bases between the two ends. The CDR3 runs to 16 residues. The CDR3 here is CSARAGTATRNSPLHF. CDR3 coding DNA: TGCAGTGCTAGAGCCGGGACGGCAACTCGAAATTCACCCCTCCACTTT.

The sample holds many counts of this clonotype. The V and J genes are TRBV27 and TRBJ2-5; TRBD1 aligns across 7 bases. CDR3 length equals 14 residues. Germline trimming cut 7 bases from V and 5 bases from J; bases unmatched to any gene: 10. Germline V lookup: CDR1 MNHEY, CDR2 SMNVEV (reference sequence). Here the CDR3 reads CASKQTGLGETQYF. CDR3 sequence (DNA): TGTGCCAGCAAACAGACAGGGTTAGGGGAGACCCAGTACTTC.

The sample holds many counts of this clonotype. J is TRBJ2-1 and V is TRBV20-1; 10 bases fit TRBD2. This CDR3 is 16 amino acids long. Looked up from germline, CDR1 is DFQATT and CDR2 is SNEGSKA (reference sequence). After removal of 0 bases from V and 5 bases from J, the junction contained 7 bases not matched to a gene. The CDR3 loop reads CSARDPLAGEDNEQFF. In DNA, the CDR3 is TGCAGTGCTAGAGATCCCCTAGCGGGAGAGGACAATGAGCAGTTCTTC.

This clonotype has a handful of counts. The chain links TRBV20-1 to TRBJ2-3, with D possibly called TRBD1 or TRBD2 (7 bases each). CDR1 DFQATT and CDR2 SNEGSKA come from the germline V gene (reference sequence). Trimming cost V 3 bases and J 3 bases, with 16 bases left between them. CDR3 length: 15 amino acids. CDR3 DNA: TGCAGTGCTAGTCTCAGGGGGGGAGCGACAGATACGCAGTATTTT. Its protein is CSASLRGGATDTQYF.

This clonotype was recorded a few times. V usage is TRBV5-1 and J usage is TRBJ2-2; 7 bases align to TRBD2. The trim removed 3 bases at V and 7 bases at J, leaving 12 bases unmatched. The CDR3 loop spans 16 amino acids. Germline V CDR1 and CDR2: SGHRS, YFSETQ. The CDR3 here is CASSSILATSIGELFF. The CDR3 DNA is TGCGCCAGCAGCTCGATACTAGCGACCTCCATCGGGGAGCTGTTTTTT. Looking up the rest from reference TRBV5-1 and TRBJ2-2 gives the full variable domain: KAGVTQTPRYLIKTRGQQVTLSCSPISGHRSVSWYQQTPGQGLQFLFEYFSETQRNKGNFPGRFSGRQFSNSRSEMNVSTLELGDSALYLCASSSILATSIGELFFGEGSRLTVL.

This clonotype was picked up many times. The chain carries TRBV18 and TRBJ2-1; possibly TRBD1 for D (6 bases). With 0 bases removed from V and 7 bases from J, the gap between germline ends came to 13 bases. From germline, CDR1 is KGHSH and CDR2 LQKENI. The CDR3 length is 15 residues. CDR3 in amino acids: CASSPPNRVLNEQFF. For the CDR3, the DNA is TGTGCCAGCTCACCACCGAACAGGGTATTGAATGAGCAGTTCTTC. The variable domain in full, completed from reference TRBV18 and TRBJ2-1, reads NAGVMQNPRHLVRRRGQEARLRCSPMKGHSHVYWYRQLPEEGLKFMVYLQKENIIDESGMPKERFSAEFPKEGPSILRIQQVVRGDSAAYFCASSPPNRVLNEQFFGPGTRLTVL.

This clonotype was seen ten or more times. This chain joins TRBV6-1 and TRBJ2-7, with TRBD2 matching 7 bases. Germline V lookup: CDR1 MNHNS, CDR2 SASEGT. The CDR3 is 14 residues long. J gave up 9 bases and V 2 bases, and 10 bases lay outside the gene matches. CDR3 sequence (DNA): TGTGCCAGCAGTGAACCGGTGGGAGGGGACGGGCAGTACTTC. Protein sequence: CASSEPVGGDGQYF.

This clonotype was recorded a few times. The chain links TRBV6-1 to TRBJ2-7; D remains ambiguous. Germline CDR1 is MNHNS and CDR2 is SASEGT. This CDR3 contains 15 residues. With 1 base removed from V and 3 bases from J, the gap between germline ends came to 13 bases. CDR3 DNA sequence: TGTGCCAGCAGTGAAGGGCGGCCCCTTGACTACGAGCAGTACTTC. Amino acids: CASSEGRPLDYEQYF.

This clonotype occurred many times. CDR3 residues: CASSLPGQGASEQFF. For the CDR3, the DNA is TGTGCCAGCAGCTTACCGGGACAGGGGGCTAGTGAGCAGTTCTTC. This sequence joins TRBV11-2 and TRBJ2-1; TRBD1 matches at 12 bases. This CDR3 has 15 residues. Germline V gene sequence: CDR1 SGHAT, CDR2 FQNNGV. Losses at the gene ends were 2 bases for V and 9 bases for J; bases not matched to a gene: 5.

This clonotype was counted ten times or more. The chain combines TRBV27 with TRBJ1-1, with 7 bases fitting TRBD1. CDR1 is MNHEY and CDR2 is SMNVEV in the germline V gene (reference sequence). The CDR3 sequence is 12 residues long. V trimming: 6 bases; J trimming: 7 bases; junction bases outside the gene matches: 5. CDR3 in DNA: TGTGCCAGCAGCTGGACAGGTGGTGAAGCTTTCTTT. The encoded protein is CASSWTGGEAFF.

The chain has TRBV20-1 and TRBJ2-3; 11 bases agree with TRBD1. The V gene end was trimmed by 5 bases and the J gene end by 0 bases; junction bases not matched to a gene: 13. This CDR3 comprises 18 residues. Per germline, CDR1 DFQATT and CDR2 SNEGSKA (reference sequence). Written as DNA, the CDR3 is TGCAGTGCTGGACGACCGGGACAGGGGGACATAAGCACAGATACGCAGTATTTT. Translation: CSAGRPGQGDISTDTQYF.

This clonotype was observed many times. CDR3 sequence reads: CASGLGHNQETQYF. Here the CDR3 DNA reads TGTGCCAGCGGCCTCGGGCACAATCAAGAGACCCAGTACTTC. The chain has TRBV27 and TRBJ2-1; unclear D gene. The DNA end is a closer match to TRBJ2-5, so the J assignment may be wrong. The CDR3 is 14 residues long. The germline CDR1 and CDR2 sequences are MNHEY and SMNVEV (reference sequence).

This clonotype was detected only a few times. J is TRBJ2-1 and V is TRBV27; 8 bases align to TRBD1. CDR3 size: 15 residues. With 8 bases clipped from V and 6 bases from J, the junction kept 12 bases outside the gene matches. Germline V lookup: CDR1 MNHEY, CDR2 SMNVEV (reference sequence). DNA for the CDR3: TGTGCCAGCTCAAGATTGCAGGGGGCGAGCAATGAGCAGTTCTTC. This sequence encodes CASSRLQGASNEQFF.

This rearrangement joins TRBV5-1 to TRBJ2-7, with 12 bases aligning to TRBD2. The CDR3 totals 16 residues. Germline V gives CDR1 SGHRS, CDR2 YFSETQ. V was clipped by 0 bases and J by 2 bases; unmatched bases: 3. CDR3 nucleotides: TGCGCCAGCAGCTTGGCCTCTAGCGGGAGGGCCTACGAGCAGTACTTC. It is translated as CASSLASSGRAYEQYF.

This clonotype was observed at least ten times. This chain uses TRBV7-6 with TRBJ2-3, with 7 bases fitting TRBD2. The V gene's germline CDR1 is SGHVS and CDR2 FNYEAQ. V lost 0 bases to trimming and J lost 4 bases; unmatched junction nucleotides: 10. The CDR3 extends over 17 amino acids. CDR3 nucleotides: TGTGCCAGCAGCTTAGCTCCCCTCGGGAGCGGGGCAGATACGCAGTATTTT. This codes for CASSLAPLGSGADTQYF.

This clonotype occurred many times. V usage is TRBV7-9 and J usage is TRBJ1-5; D perhaps matches TRBD1 (6 bases). Per the germline V gene, CDR1 is SEHNR and CDR2 is FQNEAQ (reference sequence). This CDR3 has 16 residues. V lost 5 bases and J 1 base, leaving 15 bases between the germline ends. The CDR3 spells CASSQQGFGSNQPQHF. The CDR3 nucleotides read TGTGCCAGCAGCCAACAGGGTTTTGGGAGCAATCAGCCCCAGCATTTT. Filled out from reference TRBV7-9 and TRBJ1-5, the complete variable domain reads DTGVSQNPRHKITKRGQNVTFRCDPISEHNRLYWYRQTLGQGPEFLTYFQNEAQLEKSRLLSDRFSAERPKGSFSTLEIQRTEQGDSAMYLCASSQQGFGSNQPQHFGDGTRLSIL.